Listed here are 17 T cell receptor beta chains from one sample, sequenced in a study of Graves' ophthalmopathy and Graves' hyperthyroidism. Amplification of TCR beta CDR3 regions used RNA transcripts. HTBI-primed RT-PCR formed the first round, and a multiplex PCR formed the second. TCRdb re-called the multiplex PCR reads with MiXCR, one entry per CDR3 protein. The sample holds about 220,000 distinct CDR3 sequences, roughly a fifth seen once. The sample consisted of peripheral blood. The receptors come from a woman between 45 and 65 years old with Graves' ophthalmopathy.

This clonotype has a count of ten or more. This chain links TRBV12-3 or TRBV12-4 with TRBJ2-2, with 7 nucleotides matching TRBD1. J lost 6 bases, V lost 6 bases, and 4 bases had no gene match. The CDR3 covers 13 residues. For the CDR3, the DNA is TGTGCCAGCAGCGCTACAGGGGCCGGGGAGCTGTTTTTT. As protein: CASSATGAGELFF.

This clonotype came up many times. This rearrangement joins TRBV2 to TRBJ1-6; D is unclear. The CDR3 is 13 residues long. V lost 3 bases to trimming and J lost 11 bases, with 11 bases between them. Germline V gives CDR1 SNHLY, CDR2 FYNNEI. CDR3: CASSEAREAPLHF. CDR3 nucleotide sequence: TGTGCCAGCAGTGAGGCTCGCGAAGCACCCCTCCACTTT.

This chain joins TRBV6-1 and TRBJ2-2, with D tentatively TRBD2 (5 bases). Germline V gives CDR1 MNHNS, CDR2 SASEGT. This CDR3 region has 13 residues. CDR3 protein: CAFGLSNTGELFF. For the CDR3, the DNA is TGTGCTTTCGGACTTTCGAACACCGGGGAGCTGTTTTTT.

The table lists this clonotype with many counts. V is TRBV5-1 and J is TRBJ2-5; D is uncertain. The CDR3 spans 17 residues. Germline CDR1 reads SGHRS; CDR2 reads YFSETQ. Trimming took 4 bases from V and 1 from J, leaving 20 bases between them. DNA for the CDR3: TGCGCCAGCAGCCCGGGCCCTCTATTGGGCGCCCAAGAGACCCAGTACTTC. Its translation is CASSPGPLLGAQETQYF.

This clonotype was detected ten times or more. The rearrangement uses TRBV12-3 or TRBV12-4 and TRBJ1-2, with 8 bases identical to TRBD1. Unmatched junction bases numbered 8, after V lost 3 bases and J lost 8 bases. This CDR3 is 14 amino acids long. This chain's CDR3 is CASSLSPRQGGYTF. The DNA for the CDR3 is TGTGCCAGCAGTTTGTCCCCCCGACAGGGGGGCTACACCTTC.

This clonotype was observed a single time. This chain links TRBV6-2 or TRBV6-3 with TRBJ1-1, with D possibly matching TRBD1 (5 bases). V gave up 7 bases and J gave up 0 bases, with 18 bases separating them. CDR1 and CDR2 from the germline V gene are MNHEY and SVGEGT. CDR3 length equals 16 residues. The DNA of the CDR3 is TGTGCCAGCACTGGGGGAGCAGGGAACATGAACACTGAAGCTTTCTTT. This encodes CASTGGAGNMNTEAFF.

In its sample, this clonotype was seen many times. The rearrangement links TRBV20-1 to TRBJ1-5; no clear D. Trimming left V 3 bases short and J 5 bases short, with 17 bases between. CDR1 is DFQATT, CDR2 SNEGSKA, per germline (reference sequence). This CDR3 is 15 amino acids long. The DNA of the CDR3 is TGCAGTGCTAGGTTGTTGGGAGGGCGAGATCAGCCCCAGCATTTT. It specifies CSARLLGGRDQPQHF.

The table lists this clonotype with many counts. This chain's CDR3 is CAISEAGTGNSPLHF. In DNA form, the CDR3 reads TGTGCCATCAGTGAAGCCGGGACAGGGAATTCACCCCTCCACTTT. The chain uses TRBV10-3 and TRBJ1-6; 9 bases align to TRBD1. The CDR3 has 15 amino acids. The V segment lost 3 bases and the J segment 7 bases; nucleotides outside the gene matches: 4. CDR1 and CDR2 from the germline V gene are ENHRY and SYGVKD.

This clonotype was picked up many times. The chain employs TRBV7-3 and TRBJ1-1; no firm D call. This CDR3 region has 13 residues. Germline V gene data show CDR1 as SGHTA and CDR2 as FQGTGA. Trimming took 2 bases from V and 6 from J, leaving 10 bases between them. CDR3 in DNA: TGTGCCAGCAGCTTACTCGGGAGCGCTGAAGCTTTCTTT. Protein sequence: CASSLLGSAEAFF.

The rearrangement links TRBV11-2 to TRBJ2-7; D possibly corresponds to TRBD2 (5 bases). V lost 4 bases and J lost 2, with 12 bases in between. Germline loops: CDR1 SGHAT, CDR2 FQNNGV. The CDR3 consists of 14 residues. This CDR3 is CASSSWRAPYEQYF. CDR3 coding DNA: TGTGCCAGCAGCTCGTGGCGGGCCCCCTACGAGCAGTACTTC.

The chain combines TRBV3-1 with TRBJ1-2; 7 positions agree with TRBD1. The CDR3 totals 13 residues. Germline CDR1 LGHDT, CDR2 YNNKEL (reference sequence). After removal of 5 bases from V and 8 bases from J, the junction contained 8 bases not matched to a gene. The CDR3 DNA follows: TGTGCCAGCAGCGGCAGGGGGGTACAAGGCTACACCTTC. As protein: CASSGRGVQGYTF.

This clonotype was observed many times. This sequence joins TRBV12-3 or TRBV12-4 and TRBJ2-5; no clear D. The CDR3 is 13 residues long. The V and J ends lost 5 bases and 3 bases respectively, with 10 bases between them. The CDR3 is CASSIVGEETQYF. The CDR3 nucleotides read TGTGCCAGCAGTATCGTTGGGGAAGAGACCCAGTACTTC.

The chain recombines TRBV12-3 or TRBV12-4 with TRBJ1-3, with D tentatively TRBD1 (5 bases). V was cut by 3 bases and J by 10 bases, with 13 bases left in between. CDR3 size: 13 residues. The CDR3 spells CASSFEGGGTIYF. CDR3 nucleotides: TGTGCCAGCAGTTTCGAGGGTGGGGGGACCATATATTTT.

The rearrangement uses TRBV5-4 and TRBJ1-2; 9 bases are shared with TRBD1. This CDR3 contains 17 residues. Germline assignment: CDR1 SGHNT and CDR2 YYREEE (reference sequence). J lost 3 bases, V lost 2 bases, and 11 bases had no gene match. The CDR3 DNA is TGTGCCAGCAGCTTACAGGGGGCGAGCGTTTACGACTATGGCTACACCTTC. It encodes CASSLQGASVYDYGYTF. Complete variable domain (other parts from reference TRBV5-4 and TRBJ1-2): ETGVTQSPTHLIKTRGQQVTLRCSSQSGHNTVSWYQQALGQGPQFIFQYYREEENGRGNFPPRFSGLQFPNYSSELNVNALELDDSALYLCASSLQGASVYDYGYTFGSGTRLTVV.

This clonotype was observed many times. This rearrangement joins TRBV11-2 to TRBJ2-7, with TRBD2 identical over 14 bases. CDR1 and CDR2 (germline): SGHAT, FQNNGV. The V gene end was trimmed by 6 bases and the J gene end by 2 bases; junction bases not matched to a gene: 6. The CDR3 totals 16 residues. CDR3 sequence reads: CASSRATSGRAYEQYF. In DNA form, the CDR3 reads TGTGCCAGCAGTCGCGCGACTAGCGGGAGGGCCTACGAGCAGTACTTC. Variable domain in full (rest from reference TRBV11-2 and TRBJ2-7): EAGVAQSPRYKIIEKRQSVAFWCNPISGHATLYWYQQILGQGPKLLIQFQNNGVVDDSQLPKDRFSAERLKGVDSTLKIQPAKLEDSAVYLCASSRATSGRAYEQYFGPGTRLTVT.

Comments on this clonotype: A read error may be the cause here, since a much bigger clone is one base away. The rearrangement uses TRBV4-1 and TRBJ2-7; D is possibly TRBD2 (6 bases). The germline gives CDR1 MGHRA, CDR2 YSYEKL. V was trimmed by 8 bases and J by 4 bases, leaving 18 bases between them. The CDR3 covers 14 residues. CDR3 DNA sequence: TGCGCCAGCGGCCTCCGGGACTCTTTGTACGAGCAGTACTTC. Translating it yields CASGLRDSLYEQYF.

This clonotype was counted at least ten times. The chain joins TRBV20-1 to TRBJ2-5, with 12 nucleotides matching TRBD2. Germline-derived CDR1 and CDR2 are DFQATT and SNEGSKA (reference sequence). The CDR3 spans 14 residues. With 6 bases clipped from V and 7 bases from J, the junction kept 9 bases outside the gene matches. This CDR3 is CSAHSSGRGPTQYF. In DNA, the CDR3 is TGCAGTGCGCATTCTAGCGGGAGGGGTCCGACCCAGTACTTC.